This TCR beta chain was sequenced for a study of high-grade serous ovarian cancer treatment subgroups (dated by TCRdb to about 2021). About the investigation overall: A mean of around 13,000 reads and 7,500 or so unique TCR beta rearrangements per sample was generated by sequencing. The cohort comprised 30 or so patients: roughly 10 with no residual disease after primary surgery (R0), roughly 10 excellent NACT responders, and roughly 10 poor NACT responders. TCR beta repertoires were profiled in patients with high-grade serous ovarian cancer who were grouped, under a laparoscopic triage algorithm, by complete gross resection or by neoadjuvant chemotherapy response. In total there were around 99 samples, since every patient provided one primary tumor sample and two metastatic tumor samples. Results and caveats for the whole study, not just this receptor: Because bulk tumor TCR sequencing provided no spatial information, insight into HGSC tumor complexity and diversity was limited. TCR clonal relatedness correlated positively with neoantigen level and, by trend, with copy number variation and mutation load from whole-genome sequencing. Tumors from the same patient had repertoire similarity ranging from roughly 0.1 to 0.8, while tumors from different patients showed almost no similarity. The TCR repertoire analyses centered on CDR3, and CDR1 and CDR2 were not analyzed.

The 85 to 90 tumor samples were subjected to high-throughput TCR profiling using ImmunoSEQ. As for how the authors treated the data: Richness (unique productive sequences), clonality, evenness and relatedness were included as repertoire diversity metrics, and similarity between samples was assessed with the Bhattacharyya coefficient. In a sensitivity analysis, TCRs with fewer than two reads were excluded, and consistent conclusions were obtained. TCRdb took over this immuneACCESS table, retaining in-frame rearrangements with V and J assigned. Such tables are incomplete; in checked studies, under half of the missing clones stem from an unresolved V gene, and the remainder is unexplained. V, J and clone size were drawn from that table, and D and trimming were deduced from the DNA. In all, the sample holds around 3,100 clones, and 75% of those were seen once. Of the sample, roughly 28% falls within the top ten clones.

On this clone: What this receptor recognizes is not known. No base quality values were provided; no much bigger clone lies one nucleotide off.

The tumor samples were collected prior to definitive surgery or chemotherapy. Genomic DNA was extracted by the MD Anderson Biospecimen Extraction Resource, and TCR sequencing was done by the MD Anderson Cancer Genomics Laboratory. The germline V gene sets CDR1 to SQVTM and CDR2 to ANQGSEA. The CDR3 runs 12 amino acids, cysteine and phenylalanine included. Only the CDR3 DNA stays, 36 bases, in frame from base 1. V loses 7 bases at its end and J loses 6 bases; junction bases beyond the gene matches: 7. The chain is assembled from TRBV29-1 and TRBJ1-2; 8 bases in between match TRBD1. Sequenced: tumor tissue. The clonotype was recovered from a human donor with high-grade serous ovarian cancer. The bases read TGCAGCGCCGGACAGGGAAGGCATGGCTACACCTTC. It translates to CSAGQGRHGYTF.